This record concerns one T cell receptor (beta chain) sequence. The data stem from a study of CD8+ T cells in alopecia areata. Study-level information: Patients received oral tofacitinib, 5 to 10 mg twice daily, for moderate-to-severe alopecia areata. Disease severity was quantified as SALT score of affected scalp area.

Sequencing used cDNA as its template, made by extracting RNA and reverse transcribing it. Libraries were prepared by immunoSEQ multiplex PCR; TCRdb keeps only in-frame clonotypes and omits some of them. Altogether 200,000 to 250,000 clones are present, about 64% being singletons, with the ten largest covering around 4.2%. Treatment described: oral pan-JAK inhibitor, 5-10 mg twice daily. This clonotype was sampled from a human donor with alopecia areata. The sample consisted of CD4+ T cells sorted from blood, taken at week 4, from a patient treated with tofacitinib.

CDR3 sequence: CASRRAGGLPDTQYF. The CDR3 DNA is TGCGCCAGCAGGCGAGCGGGGGGGCTCCCAGATACGCAGTATTTT. The chain has TRBV5-1 and TRBJ2-3; 10 bases are shared with TRBD2. The CDR3 is 15 amino acids. Germline CDR1 SGHRS, CDR2 YFSETQ. V trimming: 5 bases; J trimming: 4 bases; junction bases outside the gene matches: 7. Complete variable domain (other parts from reference TRBV5-1 and TRBJ2-3): KAGVTQTPRYLIKTRGQQVTLSCSPISGHRSVSWYQQTPGQGLQFLFEYFSETQRNKGNFPGRFSGRQFSNSRSEMNVSTLELGDSALYLCASRRAGGLPDTQYFGPGTRLTVL.